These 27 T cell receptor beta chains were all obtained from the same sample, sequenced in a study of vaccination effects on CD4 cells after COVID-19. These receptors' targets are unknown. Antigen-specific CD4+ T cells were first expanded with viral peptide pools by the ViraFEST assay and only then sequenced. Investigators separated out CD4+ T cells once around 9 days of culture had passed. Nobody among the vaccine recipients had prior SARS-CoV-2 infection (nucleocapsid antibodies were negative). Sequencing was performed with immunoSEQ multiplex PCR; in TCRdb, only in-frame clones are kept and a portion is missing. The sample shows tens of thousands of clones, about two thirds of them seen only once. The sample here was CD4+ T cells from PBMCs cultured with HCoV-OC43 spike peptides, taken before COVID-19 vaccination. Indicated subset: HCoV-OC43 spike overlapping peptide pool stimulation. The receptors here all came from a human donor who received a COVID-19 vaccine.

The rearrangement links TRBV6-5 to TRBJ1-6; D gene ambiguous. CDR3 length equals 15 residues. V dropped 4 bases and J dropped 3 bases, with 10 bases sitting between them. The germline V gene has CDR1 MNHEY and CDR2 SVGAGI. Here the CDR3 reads CASSSRTDYNSPLHF. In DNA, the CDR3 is TGTGCCAGCAGTTCACGGACGGACTATAATTCACCCCTCCACTTT.

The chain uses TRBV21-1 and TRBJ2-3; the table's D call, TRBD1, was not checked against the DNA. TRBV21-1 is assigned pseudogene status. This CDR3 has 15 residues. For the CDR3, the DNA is TGTGCCAGCAGCAAAGTCACAGGGGACGAAGATACGCAGTATTTT. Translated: CASSKVTGDEDTQYF.

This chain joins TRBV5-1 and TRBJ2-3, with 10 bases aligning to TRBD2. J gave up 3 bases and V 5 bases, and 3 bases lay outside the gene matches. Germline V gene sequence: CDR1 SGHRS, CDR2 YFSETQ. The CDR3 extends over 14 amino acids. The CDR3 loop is CASSWTSGTDTQYF. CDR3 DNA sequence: TGCGCCAGCAGTTGGACTAGCGGTACAGATACGCAGTATTTT.

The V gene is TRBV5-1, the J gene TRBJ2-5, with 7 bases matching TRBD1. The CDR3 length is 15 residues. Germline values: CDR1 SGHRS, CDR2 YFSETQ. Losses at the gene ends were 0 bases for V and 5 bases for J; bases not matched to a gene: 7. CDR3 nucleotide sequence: TGCGCCAGCAGCTTGGACGACAGGGAGTGGGAGACCCAGTACTTC. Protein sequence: CASSLDDREWETQYF.

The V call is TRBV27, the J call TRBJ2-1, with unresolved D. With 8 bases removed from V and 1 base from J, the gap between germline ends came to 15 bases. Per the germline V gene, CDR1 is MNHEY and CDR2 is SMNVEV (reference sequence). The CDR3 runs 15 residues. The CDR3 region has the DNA TGTGCCAGCGTTTCACGGGTCGGATCCTACAATGAGCAGTTCTTC. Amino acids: CASVSRVGSYNEQFF.

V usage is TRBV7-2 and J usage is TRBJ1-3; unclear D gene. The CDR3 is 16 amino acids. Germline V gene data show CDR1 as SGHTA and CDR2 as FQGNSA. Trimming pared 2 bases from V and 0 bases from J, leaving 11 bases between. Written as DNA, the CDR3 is TGTGCCAGCAGCTTAAGTGGCAGGCCCTCTGGAAACACCATATATTTT. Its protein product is CASSLSGRPSGNTIYF. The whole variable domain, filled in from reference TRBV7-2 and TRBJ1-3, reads GAGVSQSPSNKVTEKGKDVELRCDPISGHTALYWYRQSLGQGLEFLIYFQGNSAPDKSGLPSDRFSAERTGGSVSTLTIQRTQQEDSAVYLCASSLSGRPSGNTIYFGEGSWLTVV.

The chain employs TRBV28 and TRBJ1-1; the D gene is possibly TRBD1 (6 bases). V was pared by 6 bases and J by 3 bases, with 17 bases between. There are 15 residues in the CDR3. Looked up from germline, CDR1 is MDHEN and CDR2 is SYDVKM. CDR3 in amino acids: CASRSGGGGYTEAFF. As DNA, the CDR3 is TGTGCCAGCAGGTCCGGGGGGGGCGGGTACACTGAAGCTTTCTTT.

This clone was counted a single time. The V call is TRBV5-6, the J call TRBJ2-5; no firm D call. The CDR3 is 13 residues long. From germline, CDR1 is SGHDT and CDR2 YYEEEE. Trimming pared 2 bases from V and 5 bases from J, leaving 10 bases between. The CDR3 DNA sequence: TGTGCCAGCAGCTTAACCGCGAGGGAGACCCAGTACTTC. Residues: CASSLTARETQYF.

The CDR3 spells CASLPTVPDTQYF. Here the CDR3 DNA reads TGTGCCAGCCTTCCTACAGTTCCAGATACGCAGTATTTT. The chain combines TRBV28 with TRBJ2-3; D gene unclear. Germline-derived CDR1 and CDR2 are MDHEN and SYDVKM. The CDR3 contains 13 residues. The V end was cut by 8 bases, the J end by 4 bases, with 13 bases between.

The CDR3, as DNA: TGTGCCAGCAGGGACATCGCGAACACCGGGGAGCTGTTTTTT. Translating gives CASRDIANTGELFF. This chain links TRBV5-6 with TRBJ2-2, with D perhaps matching TRBD1 (5 bases). Trimming took 5 bases from V and 0 from J, leaving 8 bases between them. There are 14 residues in the CDR3. The germline CDR1 and CDR2 sequences are SGHDT and YYEEEE.

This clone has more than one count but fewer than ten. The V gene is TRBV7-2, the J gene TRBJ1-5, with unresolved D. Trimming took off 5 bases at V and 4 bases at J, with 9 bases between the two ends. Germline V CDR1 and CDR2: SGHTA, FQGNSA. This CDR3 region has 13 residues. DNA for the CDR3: TGTGCCAGCAGCCCTCAACCAAATCAGCCCCAGCATTTT. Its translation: CASSPQPNQPQHF.

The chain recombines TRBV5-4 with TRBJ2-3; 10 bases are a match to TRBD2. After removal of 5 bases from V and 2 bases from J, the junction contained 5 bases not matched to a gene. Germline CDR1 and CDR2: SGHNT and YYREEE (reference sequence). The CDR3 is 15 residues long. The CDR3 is CASRNGLAVTDTQYF. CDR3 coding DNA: TGTGCCAGCAGGAACGGACTAGCGGTCACAGATACGCAGTATTTT.

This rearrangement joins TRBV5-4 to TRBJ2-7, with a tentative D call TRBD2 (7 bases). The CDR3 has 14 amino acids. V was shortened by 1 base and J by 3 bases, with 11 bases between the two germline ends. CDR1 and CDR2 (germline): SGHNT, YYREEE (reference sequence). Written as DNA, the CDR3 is TGTGCCAGCAGCTTGCGGCGGGGGCTCTACGAGCAGTACTTC. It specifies CASSLRRGLYEQYF.

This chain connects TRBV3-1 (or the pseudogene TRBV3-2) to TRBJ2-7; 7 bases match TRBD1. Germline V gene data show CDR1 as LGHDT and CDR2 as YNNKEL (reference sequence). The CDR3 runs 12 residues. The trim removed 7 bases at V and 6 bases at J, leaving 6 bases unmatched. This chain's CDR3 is CASTATGLEQYF. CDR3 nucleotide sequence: TGTGCCAGCACCGCGACAGGGCTCGAGCAGTACTTC.

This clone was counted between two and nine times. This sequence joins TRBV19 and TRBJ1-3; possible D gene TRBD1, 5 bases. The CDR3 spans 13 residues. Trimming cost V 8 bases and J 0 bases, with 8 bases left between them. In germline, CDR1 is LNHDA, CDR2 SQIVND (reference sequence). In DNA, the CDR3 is TGTGCCAGTCACAGGTTCTCTGGAAACACCATATATTTT. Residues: CASHRFSGNTIYF.

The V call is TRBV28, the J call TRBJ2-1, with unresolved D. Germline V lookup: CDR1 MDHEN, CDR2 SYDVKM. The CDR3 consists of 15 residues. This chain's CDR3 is CASQEPRAAYNEQFF. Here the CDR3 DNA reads TGTGCGAGCCAGGAACCAAGGGCCGCTTACAATGAGCAGTTCTTC.

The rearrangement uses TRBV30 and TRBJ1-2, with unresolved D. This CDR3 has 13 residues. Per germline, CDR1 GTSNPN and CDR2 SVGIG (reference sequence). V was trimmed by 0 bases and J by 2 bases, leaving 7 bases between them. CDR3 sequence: CAWSVLINYGYTF. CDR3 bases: TGTGCCTGGAGTGTACTCATAAACTATGGCTACACCTTC.

The DNA of the CDR3 is TGTGCCAGCAGCCCTAGTTTCGCTGAAGCTTTCTTT. The encoded protein is CASSPSFAEAFF. V is TRBV12-3 or TRBV12-4 and J is TRBJ1-1; D gene unclear. The length of the CDR3 is 12 residues. Trimming pared 6 bases from V and 6 bases from J, leaving 11 bases between.

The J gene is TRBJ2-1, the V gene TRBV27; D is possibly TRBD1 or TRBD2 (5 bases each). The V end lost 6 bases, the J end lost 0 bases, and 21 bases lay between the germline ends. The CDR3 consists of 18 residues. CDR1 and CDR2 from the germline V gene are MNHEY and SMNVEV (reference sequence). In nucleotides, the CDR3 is TGTGCCAGCAGCCGCAGCGCGCCGGGGCCGAGCTCCTACAATGAGCAGTTCTTC. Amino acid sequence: CASSRSAPGPSSYNEQFF.

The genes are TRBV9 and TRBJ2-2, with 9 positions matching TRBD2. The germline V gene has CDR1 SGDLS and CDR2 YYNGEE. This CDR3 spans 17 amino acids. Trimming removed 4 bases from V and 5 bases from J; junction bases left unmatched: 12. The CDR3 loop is CASSPDGAGGLTGELFF. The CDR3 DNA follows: TGTGCCAGCAGCCCGGACGGGGCGGGGGGGCTTACCGGGGAGCTGTTTTTT.

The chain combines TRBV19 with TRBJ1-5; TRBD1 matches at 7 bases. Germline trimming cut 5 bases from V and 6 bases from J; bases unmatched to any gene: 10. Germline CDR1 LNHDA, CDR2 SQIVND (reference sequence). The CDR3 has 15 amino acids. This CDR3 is CASSPTDRVGQPQHF. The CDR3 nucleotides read TGTGCCAGTAGTCCCACCGACAGGGTAGGTCAGCCCCAGCATTTT.

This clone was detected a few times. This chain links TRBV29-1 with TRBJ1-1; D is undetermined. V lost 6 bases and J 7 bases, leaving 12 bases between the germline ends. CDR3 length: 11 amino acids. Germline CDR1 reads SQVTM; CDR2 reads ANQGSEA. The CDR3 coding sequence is TGCAGCGTGACTAGCGGCGGTGAAGCTTTCTTT. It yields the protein CSVTSGGEAFF. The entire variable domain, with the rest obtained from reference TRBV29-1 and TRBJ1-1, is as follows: SAVISQKPSRDICQRGTSLTIQCQVDSQVTMMFWYRQQPGQSLTLIATANQGSEATYESGFVIDKFPISRPNLTFSTLTVSNMSPEDSSIYLCSVTSGGEAFFGQGTRLTVV.

As DNA, the CDR3 is TGTGCCAGTAGTACTGACACGAACACCGGGGAGCTGTTTTTT. It encodes CASSTDTNTGELFF. The chain employs TRBV19 and TRBJ2-2; no definite D call. Germline CDR1 LNHDA, CDR2 SQIVND (reference sequence). V lost 4 bases to trimming and J lost 0 bases, with 6 bases between them. CDR3 size: 14 residues.

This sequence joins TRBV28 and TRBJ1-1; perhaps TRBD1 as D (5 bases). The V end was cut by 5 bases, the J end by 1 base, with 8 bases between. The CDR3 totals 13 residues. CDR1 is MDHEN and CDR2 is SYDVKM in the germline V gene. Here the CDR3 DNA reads TGTGCCAGCAGTCGTCAGGGGAACACTGAAGCTTTCTTT. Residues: CASSRQGNTEAFF.

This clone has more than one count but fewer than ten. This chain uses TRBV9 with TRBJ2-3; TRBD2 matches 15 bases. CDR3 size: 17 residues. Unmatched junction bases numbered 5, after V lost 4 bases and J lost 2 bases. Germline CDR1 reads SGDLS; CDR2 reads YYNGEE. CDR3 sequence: CASSTGLAGGPTDTQYF. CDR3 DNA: TGTGCCAGCAGCACCGGACTAGCGGGGGGGCCCACAGATACGCAGTATTTT.

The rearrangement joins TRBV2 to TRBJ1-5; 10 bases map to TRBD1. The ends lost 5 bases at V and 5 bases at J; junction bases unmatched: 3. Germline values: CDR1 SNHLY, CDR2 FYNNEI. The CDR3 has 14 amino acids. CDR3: CASSRDRGDQPQHF. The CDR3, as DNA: TGTGCCAGCAGTAGGGACAGGGGTGATCAGCCCCAGCATTTT.

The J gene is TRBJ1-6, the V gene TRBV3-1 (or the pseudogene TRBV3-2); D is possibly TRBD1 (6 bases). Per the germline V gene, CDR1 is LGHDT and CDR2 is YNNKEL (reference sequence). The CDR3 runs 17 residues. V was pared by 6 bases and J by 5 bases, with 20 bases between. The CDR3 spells CASRHSGGRGDNSPLHF. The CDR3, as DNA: TGTGCCAGCAGGCACTCGGGGGGGCGAGGGGATAATTCACCCCTCCACTTT.